The clone carrying this TCR beta chain was observed a few times. Source study methods: Reference gene primer amplification gave nucleated cell count estimates. Clones were sequenced by immunoSEQ multiplex PCR, and TCRdb holds only the in-frame ones, with some missing. V and J calls and clone size are given by that table; D and trimming were obtained from the DNA. The sample records 350,000 to 450,000 clones, 70% to 90% being singletons. The sample belongs to a study of blood T cell repertoires in COVID-19. In the study overall: COVID-19 samples collected from the United States, Italy and Spain covered acute and convalescent phases. Sources were T cells, B-cell-depleted T cells, or PBMCs; the material itself was cDNA or gDNA.

The CDR3 has 15 amino acids. Unmatched junction bases numbered 1, after V lost 2 bases and J lost 4 bases. Germline V lookup: CDR1 MNHNS, CDR2 SASEGT. The chain links TRBV6-1 to TRBJ2-2, with 10 bases aligning to TRBD2. Sequencing used peripheral blood. The TCR sequence derives from a woman aged 60-75 years with COVID-19, enrolled during active disease. CDR3 in DNA: TGTGCCAGCAGTGAAACTAGCGGGGTCACCGGGGAGCTGTTTTTT. This codes for CASSETSGVTGELFF.